The 5 T cell receptor beta chains presented below share a single source sample, sequenced in a study of blood T cell repertoires in COVID-19. Only in-frame clones appear in the TCRdb table, and some are missing; sequencing was by immunoSEQ multiplex PCR. Of about 56,000 clones listed, around 92% are singletons. Sequenced: peripheral blood. These receptors were taken from a human donor in a cohort sampled during active COVID-19.

The genes are TRBV7-6 and TRBJ1-5; D unresolved. Trimming shortened V by 1 base and J by 6 bases, and 10 bases separated the two germline ends. The CDR3 runs to 14 residues. CDR1 and CDR2 from the germline V gene are SGHVS and FNYEAQ. In DNA, the CDR3 is TGTGCCAGCAGCTTAGACAGCTCAGGTCAGCCCCAGCATTTT. Protein product: CASSLDSSGQPQHF.

The genes are TRBV5-1 and TRBJ1-2; 11 positions match TRBD1. Per the germline V gene, CDR1 is SGHRS and CDR2 is YFSETQ. Germline trimming cut 3 bases from V and 8 bases from J; bases unmatched to any gene: 9. The CDR3 extends over 15 amino acids. The CDR3 region is CASSSQPDRGRGYTF. CDR3 DNA sequence: TGCGCCAGCAGCTCACAACCGGACAGGGGGCGAGGCTACACCTTC.

The chain combines TRBV30 with TRBJ2-5, with a possible D match to TRBD2 (6 bases). The CDR3 extends over 13 amino acids. Germline V gene lookup returns CDR1 GTSNPN and CDR2 SVGIG (reference sequence). V lost 6 bases to trimming and J lost 5 bases, with 16 bases between them. The CDR3 region has the DNA TGTGCCTGCCCCCGTGGAGGAGGGGAGACCCAGTACTTC. It specifies CACPRGGGETQYF.

The J gene is TRBJ2-3, the V gene TRBV2; D is ambiguous. CDR1 is SNHLY and CDR2 is FYNNEI in the germline V gene. Trimming removed 3 bases at V and 3 bases at J, with 7 bases between. The CDR3 covers 13 residues. CDR3: CASSDVRTDTQYF. The CDR3 coding sequence is TGTGCCAGCAGTGATGTTCGTACAGATACGCAGTATTTT.

This chain uses TRBV5-1 with TRBJ2-7; 12 nucleotides line up with TRBD2. The CDR3 has 15 residues. Germline CDR1 and CDR2: SGHRS and YFSETQ. Losses at the gene ends were 4 bases for V and 3 bases for J; bases not matched to a gene: 5. This CDR3 is CASSTSGGLNYEQYF. CDR3 coding DNA: TGCGCCAGCAGCACTAGCGGGGGGCTTAACTACGAGCAGTACTTC.